In this sample, the clone carrying this T cell receptor (beta chain) turned up a few times. The entry originates in a study of T cells in Graves' hyperthyroidism and ophthalmopathy. The CDR3 loop spans 16 amino acids. V was clipped by 7 bases and J by 3 bases, with 19 bases between them. Germline-derived CDR1 and CDR2 are LNHDA and SQIVND (reference sequence). Regions amplified from RNA transcripts were the TCR beta CDR3 regions. Researchers ran a first-round RT-PCR on the TCR CDR3 using the HTBI primer set. TCRdb processed the multiplex PCR reads anew with MiXCR; each CDR3 protein has one entry. The sample lists approximately 690,000 distinct CDR3 sequences, about 14% occurring once. Individuals with ophthalmopathy presented a Clinical Activity Score of at least 3, a NOSPECS grade of at least 4 and a duration under 3 months.

The receptor was isolated from a woman between 45 and 65 years old with Graves' ophthalmopathy. The chain carries TRBV19 and TRBJ1-5; no clear D. The specimen sequenced was blood. This CDR3 reads CASTSIFDGPNQPQHF. The CDR3 nucleotides are TGTGCCAGTACCAGTATTTTCGACGGACCCAATCAGCCCCAGCATTTT. The whole variable domain, remainder taken from reference TRBV19 and TRBJ1-5, is DGGITQSPKYLFRKEGQNVTLSCEQNLNHDAMYWYRQDPGQGLRLIYYSQIVNDFQKGDIAEGYSVSREKKESFPLTVTSAQKNPTAFYLCASTSIFDGPNQPQHFGDGTRLSIL.